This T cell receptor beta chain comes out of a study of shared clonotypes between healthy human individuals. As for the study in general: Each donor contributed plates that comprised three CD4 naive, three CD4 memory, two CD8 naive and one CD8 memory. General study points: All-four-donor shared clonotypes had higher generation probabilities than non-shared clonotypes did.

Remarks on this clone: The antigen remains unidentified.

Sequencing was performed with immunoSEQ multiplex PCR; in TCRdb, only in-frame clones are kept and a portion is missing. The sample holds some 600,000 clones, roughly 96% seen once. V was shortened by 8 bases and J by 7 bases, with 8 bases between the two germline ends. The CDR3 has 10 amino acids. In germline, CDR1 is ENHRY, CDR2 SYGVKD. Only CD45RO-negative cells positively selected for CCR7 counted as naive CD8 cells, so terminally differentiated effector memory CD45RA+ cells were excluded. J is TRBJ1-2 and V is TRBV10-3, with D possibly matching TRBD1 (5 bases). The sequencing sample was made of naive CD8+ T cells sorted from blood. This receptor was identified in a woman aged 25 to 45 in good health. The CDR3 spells CAIRGVGYTF. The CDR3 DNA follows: TGTGCCATCCGAGGGGTTGGCTACACCTTC.